This is a list of T cell receptor beta chains from one sample in a study of blood T cells in healthy people across ages. In TCRdb, the 5' RACE reads were re-called with MiXCR into one record per CDR3 protein. The top ten hold roughly 20% of the sample, which has hundreds of thousands of distinct CDR3 sequences, about 46% seen once. The sample was blood. The receptor set was obtained from an older man in good health. CDR3s include the opening cysteine and the closing phenylalanine or tryptophan. D genes are given only for firm matches. Only some rows state a clone size, as once, few, many or a class for expanded clones.

TRBV27	TRBJ2-7	.	.	TGTGCCAGCAGGGGGGGTAGGGGAACCTACAATGAGCAGTACTTC	CASRGGRGTYNEQYF
TRBV7-2	TRBJ2-7	TRBD1	.	TGTGCCAGCAGCTGGGCACCGGGACAGGGACACGAGCAGTACTTC	CASSWAPGQGHEQYF
TRBV4-1	TRBJ2-3	.	.	TGCGCCAGCAGCCGAAGCGAGTTCACAGATACGCAGTATTTT	CASSRSEFTDTQYF
TRBV14	TRBJ2-7	TRBD2	.	TGTGCCAGCAGCCAAGGTCCAGCGGGAGGCCTAGGGAATGAGCAGTACTTC	CASSQGPAGGLGNEQYF
TRBV12-3/TRBV12-4	TRBJ2-5	.	few	TGTGCCAGCAGTTTACATGAAGGGGAGACCCAGTACTTC	CASSLHEGETQYF
TRBV12-3/TRBV12-4	TRBJ2-5	.	.	TGTGCCAGCAGTTTTCTAGACCAAGAGACCCAGTACTTC	CASSFLDQETQYF
TRBV20-1	TRBJ2-1	TRBD2	once	TGCAGTGCCCAAGGGACTAGCGGGGCCACCCAGTTCTTC	CSAQGTSGATQFF
TRBV4-2	TRBJ2-4	.	few	TGTGCCAGCAGCCAAGGAGGGGGGGTAGCCAAAAACATTCAGTACTTC	CASSQGGGVAKNIQYF
TRBV4-3	TRBJ2-1	.	.	TGCGCCAGCAGCCCGGTCGCGTCGGTCTACAATGAGCAGTTCTTC	CASSPVASVYNEQFF
TRBV7-2	TRBJ2-5	TRBD2	.	TGTGCCAGCAGCTCCCGGGCGGGGGGAGTGAGGTCCTACAATGAGCAGTACTTC	CASSSRAGGVRSYNEQYF
TRBV9	TRBJ2-2	.	.	TGTGCCAGCAGCGTAGATGGGGGAGGCGGCACCGGGGAGCTGTTTTTT	CASSVDGGGGTGELFF
TRBV5-1	TRBJ2-1	TRBD1	.	TGCGCCAGCAGCTTCACACCGGGACAGGGCCGAGGTGAGCAGTTCTTC	CASSFTPGQGRGEQFF
TRBV12-3/TRBV12-4	TRBJ1-2	.	.	TGTGCCAGCAGTCCTCGGGAGTACGGCTATGGCTACACCTTC	CASSPREYGYGYTF
TRBV27	TRBJ2-1	TRBD2	.	TGTGCCAGCAGAAAAAAAGGGGCGGGAGGTTCCTACAATGAGCAGTTCTTC	CASRKKGAGGSYNEQFF
TRBV11-3	TRBJ1-1	.	.	TGTGCCAGCAGCTTAGATTCAGAGAACACTGAAGCTTTCTTT	CASSLDSENTEAFF
TRBV7-3	TRBJ2-1	.	.	TGTGCCAGCAGCTTAATTAGCGCCAATGAGCAGTTCTTC	CASSLISANEQFF
TRBV11-3	TRBJ2-7	.	.	TGTGCCAGCAGCTATCAACAGCATGAGGAGCAGTACTTC	CASSYQQHEEQYF
TRBV7-9	TRBJ2-5	TRBD2	.	TGTGCCAGCAGCGTCCATAGCGGGGGGGCTGGAGAGACCCAGTACTTC	CASSVHSGGAGETQYF
TRBV15	TRBJ1-2	.	.	TGTGCCACCAGCAGAGACAGGGCCTCAGCTAACTATGGCTACACCTTC	CATSRDRASANYGYTF
TRBV19	TRBJ1-1	.	.	TGTGCCAGTAGTATAGGACAGGTCTCGAACACTGAAGCTTTCTTT	CASSIGQVSNTEAFF
TRBV5-1	TRBJ2-2	.	.	TGCGCCAGCAGCTTGGCTGGCAGACTCGGAATCGGGGAGCTGTTTTTT	CASSLAGRLGIGELFF
TRBV5-1	TRBJ2-1	TRBD1	once	TGCGCCAGCAGCGTGGGGGACAGGGACAATGAGCAGTTCTTC	CASSVGDRDNEQFF
TRBV15	TRBJ2-3	.	few	TGTGCCACCAGTAACCCCGGATCTAGCACAGATACGCAGTATTTT	CATSNPGSSTDTQYF
TRBV7-3	TRBJ2-1	TRBD2	few	TGTGCCAGCAGCTTCTGGGCGGGGGGGCCTTTCAATGAGCAGTTCTTC	CASSFWAGGPFNEQFF